This T cell receptor (beta chain) comes out of a study of T cells after yellow fever vaccination. Overall study context: Researchers used SMART-Seq v4 Ultra Low Input to prepare fractions that had low cell numbers.

The study's findings and limits: Contaminants from the bulk population, in the form of abundant clonotypes, could be found in FACS-sorted repertoires. Only a minor proportion of clonotypes was detected across both CD4 and CD8 compartments.

This clonotype has just a few counts. Its antigen is not identified. The CDR3 sequence is 13 residues long. The V gene's germline CDR1 is SQVTM and CDR2 ANQGSEA. V was shortened by 8 bases and J by 2 bases, with 14 bases between the two germline ends. 5'RACE template switching produced TCR cDNA carrying a universal primer site and UMIs. TCRdb re-called the 5' RACE reads through MiXCR, storing one row per CDR3 protein. Of approximately 450,000 distinct CDR3 sequences listed, under 20% were seen once; the top ten hold 15% to 20%. The input for sequencing was PBMCs, taken before the yellow fever booster vaccination. V gene TRBV29-1 combines with J gene TRBJ2-3; no definite D call. The source of this sequence is a man aged 18-30 years who received the YFV17D yellow fever vaccine. The CDR3: CSPRAVDTDTQYF. The CDR3 DNA sequence: TGCAGCCCCCGGGCAGTAGACACAGATACGCAGTATTTT.